These 30 T cell receptor delta chains share one sample of origin, sequenced in a study of Vδ1+ human thymocytes. Their specific antigens are unknown. Sequences come from RNA converted to cDNA by reverse transcription. CDR3 amplicons came from multiplex PCR with pooled V-gene forward and constant-region reverse primers. TCRdb re-identified clones in the multiplex PCR reads via CATT. Of about 75,000 delta-chain clones listed, 30% to 40% are singletons. Study-wide results and limits: Thymic TRG and TRD repertoires appeared highly polyclonal, with Gaussian CDR3 length distributions.

The specimen was Vdelta1+ gamma-delta thymocytes from the thymus. Subset reported: FACS-sorted CD3+ TCRalphabeta- TCRVdelta1+ TCRVdelta2- thymocytes. All receptors derive from a boy in the first two years of life who had congenital heart surgery.

The gene calls are TRDV1 and TRDJ1; 8 nucleotides align to TRDD3. In germline, CDR1 is TSWWSYY, CDR2 QGS. CDR3 length: 26 residues. V lost 1 base and J lost 2; bases outside the gene matches: 36. The CDR3 DNA reads as TGTGCTCTTGGGGAACCAGCCGCCTTCGAACTTGTCCGAACTGGGGGCAATAGGGTTCCAACCGATAAACTCATCTTT. As protein: CALGEPAAFELVRTGGNRVPTDKLIF.

This rearrangement joins TRDV1 to TRDJ1; TRDD3 matches at 7 bases. CDR1 is TSWWSYY and CDR2 is QGS in the germline V gene. The CDR3 runs 18 residues. Trimming removed 3 bases from V and 0 bases from J; junction bases left unmatched: 13. The CDR3 protein is CALGDPPWGTFHTDKLIF. Here the CDR3 DNA reads TGTGCTCTTGGGGACCCCCCGTGGGGGACCTTTCACACCGATAAACTCATCTTT.

This clone occurred a few times. The chain uses TRDV1 and TRDJ1, with TRDD3 matching 7 bases. The length of the CDR3 is 22 residues. Trimming cost V 4 bases and J 0 bases; bases outside gene matches: 26. From germline, CDR1 is TSWWSYY and CDR2 QGS. As DNA, the CDR3 is TGTGCTCTTGGGGGCAGCCAACGCTTGGTGGGATACTCCCAGTATTACACCGATAAACTCATCTTT. Its protein is CALGGSQRLVGYSQYYTDKLIF.

The chain couples TRDV1 to TRDJ1, with 10 bases aligning to TRDD3. Germline V gene data show CDR1 as TSWWSYY and CDR2 as QGS. The CDR3 contains 19 residues. Losses at the gene ends were 3 bases for V and 0 bases for J; bases not matched to a gene: 13. In nucleotides, the CDR3 is TGTGCTCTTGGGGATGGACTTCCCGGGGGATACGAGTACACCGATAAACTCATCTTT. Translated, it gives CALGDGLPGGYEYTDKLIF.

This clone has only a few counts. The rearrangement joins TRDV1 to TRDJ1; a weak D match, TRDD3 (6 bases). V was clipped by 7 bases and J by 6 bases, with 27 bases between them. The CDR3 covers 17 residues. Germline V gene lookup returns CDR1 TSWWSYY and CDR2 QGS. CDR3 sequence: CALAVPPSPRTGYKLIF. Written as DNA, the CDR3 is TGTGCTCTTGCTGTCCCCCCTTCTCCCCGTACTGGGTATAAACTCATCTTT.

The rearrangement joins TRDV1 to TRDJ1, with 12 bases that match TRDD3. The CDR3 has 23 amino acids. The germline V gene encodes CDR1 TSWWSYY and CDR2 QGS. J gave up 6 bases and V 5 bases, and 31 bases lay outside the gene matches. CDR3 sequence: CALGPGGRYLQRTGGYSFYKLIF. As DNA, the CDR3 is TGTGCTCTTGGGCCGGGGGGGCGTTACCTACAGCGTACTGGGGGATACTCGTTCTATAAACTCATCTTT.

Note on this clone: This sample includes further DNA sequences coding for the same CDR3. This chain connects TRDV1 to TRDJ1, with 11 bases that match TRDD3. V trimming: 5 bases; J trimming: 0 bases; junction bases outside the gene matches: 20. In germline, CDR1 is TSWWSYY, CDR2 QGS. This CDR3 region has 21 residues. The CDR3 sequence is CALGRCYRLGDTRVHTDKLIF. The DNA of the CDR3 is TGTGCTCTTGGGCGGTGCTACCGATTGGGGGATACGCGGGTCCACACCGATAAACTCATCTTT.

This chain uses TRDV1 with TRDJ1, with 11 bases identical to TRDD3. CDR1 and CDR2 from the germline V gene are TSWWSYY and QGS. The CDR3 length is 22 residues. Germline trimming cut 2 bases from V and 0 bases from J; bases unmatched to any gene: 20. The CDR3 reads CALGEEWHKRTGGYWYTDKLIF. The CDR3 nucleotides are TGTGCTCTTGGGGAAGAATGGCACAAACGTACTGGGGGATATTGGTACACCGATAAACTCATCTTT.

The table lists this clone with a few counts. At one end, the junction sequence differs from germline, possibly due to a read error. Other DNA sequences in the same sample also yield this CDR3. V usage is TRDV1 and J usage is TRDJ1; no clear D gene. This CDR3 has 16 amino acids. Per germline, CDR1 TSWWSYY and CDR2 QGS. CDR3 DNA: TGTGCTCTTGGGACGGCGGGCCGATCCAGCGCCGATAAGCTCATCTTT. Protein product: CALGTAGRSSADKLIF.

The gene calls are TRDV1 and TRDJ1; 9 bases map to TRDD3. After removal of 2 bases from V and 1 base from J, the junction contained 29 bases not matched to a gene. Germline V gene lookup returns CDR1 TSWWSYY and CDR2 QGS. The CDR3 has 24 amino acids. The CDR3 DNA reads TGTGCTCTTGGGGAAAGTAAGCGGTACCGCGGCGGGAGTACTGGGGATACGGGCACCGATAAACTCATCTTT. Protein: CALGESKRYRGGSTGDTGTDKLIF.

Regarding this clone: The junction does not match germline at one end; this may be a read error. The V gene is TRDV2, the J gene TRDJ1, with 11 nucleotides matching TRDD3. Germline V gene data show CDR1 as GEAIGNYY and CDR2 as EKD. The length of the CDR3 is 11 residues. DNA of the CDR3: TGTGCCTGTATCCTGGGGGATACACTCATCTTT. It translates to CACILGDTLIF.

This chain joins TRDV2 and TRDJ1, with 8 positions matching TRDD3. The CDR3 spans 11 residues. Germline CDR1 reads GEAIGNYY; CDR2 reads EKD. The junction had 9 bases not matched to a gene; V was cut back by 9 bases and J by 10 bases. CDR3 loop: CATASGIRLIF. The CDR3 DNA follows: TGTGCCACCGCCAGTGGGATACGACTCATCTTT.

This clone was found a few times. The V call is TRDV1, the J call TRDJ1; 13 bases map to TRDD3. V was pared by 3 bases and J by 2 bases, with 21 bases of the junction left unmatched. Germline V gives CDR1 TSWWSYY, CDR2 QGS. The CDR3 extends over 22 amino acids. The CDR3 protein is CALGDHLPYDLYWGIRTDKLIF. The CDR3 region has the DNA TGTGCTCTTGGGGACCATCTCCCCTACGATCTGTACTGGGGGATACGGACCGATAAACTCATCTTT.

The rearrangement links TRDV1 to TRDJ1; 12 bases fit TRDD3. The J segment lost 3 bases and the V segment lost 1 base, leaving 12 bases of the junction unmatched. The CDR3 covers 19 residues. The germline V gene encodes CDR1 TSWWSYY and CDR2 QGS. The CDR3: CALGEPLPTTGGYPDKLIF. CDR3 sequence (DNA): TGTGCTCTTGGGGAACCGCTTCCGACAACTGGGGGATACCCCGATAAACTCATCTTT.

The gene calls are TRDV1 and TRDJ1; 7 nucleotides align to TRDD2. The CDR3 extends over 18 amino acids. Per germline, CDR1 TSWWSYY and CDR2 QGS. The ends lost 4 bases at V and 0 bases at J; junction bases unmatched: 14. The CDR3 DNA reads as TGTGCTCTTGGGGGCCCTTCCTCCGTTCCATACCACACCGATAAACTCATCTTT. Its protein product is CALGGPSSVPYHTDKLIF.

This clone was seen a handful of times. The chain uses TRDV1 and TRDJ1; 10 nucleotides align to TRDD3. The CDR3 is 21 amino acids. V gave up 0 bases and J gave up 0 bases; unmatched junction bases: 16. CDR1 is TSWWSYY and CDR2 is QGS in the germline V gene. The CDR3 DNA follows: TGTGCTCTTGGGGAACTGGTTCCTACGGGGGATACGCACCCGTACACCGATAAACTCATCTTT. Its translation is CALGELVPTGDTHPYTDKLIF.

Details on this clone: Relative to the germline gene, one junction end is altered; a read error may explain this. The chain carries TRDV1 and TRDJ2, with TRDD3 as a possible D gene (6 bases). Germline-derived CDR1 and CDR2 are TSWWSYY and QGS. The CDR3 contains 19 residues. CDR3 sequence: CALGDGGLFWPPLTARLFF. CDR3 bases: TGTGCTCTTGGGGACGGGGGACTCTTTTGGCCCCCTTTGACAGCACGACTCTTCTTT.

This rearrangement joins TRDV1 to TRDJ1; 9 bases are shared with TRDD3. CDR3 size: 22 residues. Germline loops: CDR1 TSWWSYY, CDR2 QGS. V gave up 4 bases and J gave up 0 bases; unmatched junction bases: 24. The CDR3 bases are TGTGCTCTTGGGGGGGGCCTTCCTTCTGTACTGGGGGACAAAGGATACACCGATAAACTCATCTTT. It is translated as CALGGGLPSVLGDKGYTDKLIF.

The chain recombines TRDV2 with TRDJ1; 10 nucleotides line up with TRDD3. The CDR3 runs 17 residues. Germline-derived CDR1 and CDR2 are GEAIGNYY and EKD. The V segment lost 1 base and the J segment 4 bases; nucleotides outside the gene matches: 11. CDR3 nucleotides: TGTGCCTGTGACACAGGCTACTGGGGGATCGATCACGATAAACTCATCTTT. It is translated as CACDTGYWGIDHDKLIF.

The rearrangement links TRDV1 to TRDJ1; possibly TRDD3 for D (5 bases). Germline values: CDR1 TSWWSYY, CDR2 QGS. CDR3 length: 19 amino acids. The V and J ends lost 1 base and 7 bases respectively, with 28 bases between them. The CDR3 nucleotides read TGTGCTCTTGGGGAACCGCTACGTCTGTGGGATTCAAGCGACGGTAAACTCATCTTT. Translation gives CALGEPLRLWDSSDGKLIF.

The rearrangement links TRDV1 to TRDJ1, with D unresolved. Germline V gives CDR1 TSWWSYY, CDR2 QGS. The CDR3 consists of 16 residues. Trimming took off 1 base at V and 0 bases at J, with 12 bases between the two ends. This CDR3 reads CALGERRKENTDKLIF. In DNA form, the CDR3 reads TGTGCTCTTGGGGAACGACGCAAGGAAAACACCGATAAACTCATCTTT.

This clone was seen a handful of times. The chain combines TRDV1 with TRDJ1; D perhaps matches TRDD2 (6 bases). V dropped 5 bases and J dropped 0 bases, with 28 bases sitting between them. Germline CDR1 TSWWSYY, CDR2 QGS. This CDR3 spans 20 amino acids. The CDR3 coding sequence is TGTGCTCTTGGGTACCTTCCCCCCCAGCCTGCCCGTTTGTACACCGATAAACTCATCTTT. Translating it yields CALGYLPPQPARLYTDKLIF.

The V call is TRDV1, the J call TRDJ2, with D possibly matching TRDD2 (6 bases). Trimming pared 3 bases from V and 5 bases from J, leaving 19 bases between. Germline CDR1 is TSWWSYY and CDR2 is QGS. CDR3 length: 17 residues. CDR3 coding DNA: TGTGCTCTTGGGGAGCCTCCTACAAAGGGGTTTACAGCACAACTCTTCTTT. Translating it yields CALGEPPTKGFTAQLFF.

About this clone itself: The junction does not match germline at one end; this may be a read error. V and J are TRDV2 and TRDJ1, with 10 positions matching TRDD3. This CDR3 is 19 amino acids long. Germline V lookup: CDR1 GEAIGNYY, CDR2 EKD. The DNA for the CDR3 is TGTGCCTGTGAGCCCCTCGGACTGGGGGGATACGCGTACACCGATAAACCCATCTTT. Residues: CACEPLGLGGYAYTDKPIF.

The chain has TRDV1 and TRDJ1, with D possibly matching TRDD2 (6 bases). Trimming took off 5 bases at V and 4 bases at J, with 26 bases between the two ends. This CDR3 is 18 amino acids long. The germline gives CDR1 TSWWSYY, CDR2 QGS. This CDR3 reads CALGHGLPTGRLSDKLIF. The CDR3 DNA reads as TGTGCTCTTGGGCACGGCCTTCCCACGGGTCGGCTTAGCGATAAACTCATCTTT.

This chain connects TRDV1 to TRDJ1; 9 positions agree with TRDD2. The V segment lost 5 bases and the J segment 0 bases; nucleotides outside the gene matches: 22. The V gene's germline CDR1 is TSWWSYY and CDR2 QGS. There are 21 residues in the CDR3. The CDR3 sequence is CALGPPSYFKGWGTDTDKLIF. In DNA form, the CDR3 reads TGTGCTCTTGGGCCGCCTTCCTACTTCAAGGGATGGGGGACCGACACCGATAAACTCATCTTT.

There are a few counts of this clone. The rearrangement uses TRDV1 and TRDJ2; no firm D call. Trimming shortened V by 5 bases and J by 1 base, and 17 bases separated the two germline ends. CDR3 size: 17 residues. Per the germline V gene, CDR1 is TSWWSYY and CDR2 is QGS. CDR3 coding DNA: TGTGCTCTTGGGTCAAACCTCATTGTAAATTTGACAGCACAACTCTTCTTT. It yields the protein CALGSNLIVNLTAQLFF.

This clone was recorded once. This sequence joins TRDV1 and TRDJ1; TRDD3 matches 8 bases. The CDR3 has 19 residues. J gave up 2 bases and V 2 bases, and 16 bases lay outside the gene matches. Germline V gene data show CDR1 as TSWWSYY and CDR2 as QGS. The CDR3 DNA follows: TGTGCTCTTGGGGAATGGGGCTGCGAAGTGCTGGGGGAGACCGATAAACTCATCTTT. It is translated as CALGEWGCEVLGETDKLIF.

This clone has just a few counts. The J gene is TRDJ1, the V gene TRDV1; 11 positions agree with TRDD3. Germline CDR1 is TSWWSYY and CDR2 is QGS. With 0 bases clipped from V and 1 base from J, the junction kept 19 bases outside the gene matches. CDR3 length equals 22 residues. CDR3 in DNA: TGTGCTCTTGGGGAACTAGTAGCTTTCGACCCCTACTGGGGGATAACCACCGATAAACTCATCTTT. Its translation: CALGELVAFDPYWGITTDKLIF.

The chain is built from TRDV1 and TRDJ1; 9 nucleotides agree with TRDD3. This CDR3 is built from 15 residues. The trim removed 7 bases at V and 8 bases at J, leaving 14 bases unmatched. Germline assignment: CDR1 TSWWSYY and CDR2 QGS. CDR3 sequence reads: CALVLPGGDTFKLIF. The DNA for the CDR3 is TGTGCTCTTGTGCTACCGGGGGGGGATACATTCAAACTCATCTTT.